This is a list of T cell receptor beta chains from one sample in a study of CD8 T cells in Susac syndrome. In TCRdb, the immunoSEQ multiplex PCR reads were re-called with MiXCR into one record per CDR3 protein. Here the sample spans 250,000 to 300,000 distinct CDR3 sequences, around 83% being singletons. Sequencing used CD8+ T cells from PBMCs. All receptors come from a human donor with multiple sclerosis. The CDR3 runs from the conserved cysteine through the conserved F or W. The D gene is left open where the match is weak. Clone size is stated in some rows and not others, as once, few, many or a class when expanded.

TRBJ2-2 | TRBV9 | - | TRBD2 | TGTGCCAGCAGCACCGGACTAGCGGAGAACACCGGGGAGCTGTTTTTT | CASSTGLAENTGELFF
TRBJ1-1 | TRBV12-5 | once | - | TGTGCTAGTGGTTCAGCCACTGAAGCTTTCTTT | CASGSATEAFF
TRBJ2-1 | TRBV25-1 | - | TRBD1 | TGTGCCAGCAGCATCCCACAGGGGGTGGTGGATGAGCAGTTCTTC | CASSIPQGVVDEQFF
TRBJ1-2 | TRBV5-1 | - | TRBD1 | TGCGCCAGCAGCGGGACAGGACCCGACTATGGCTACACCTTC | CASSGTGPDYGYTF
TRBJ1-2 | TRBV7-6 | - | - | TGTGCCAGCAGCTTAAACATTAACTATGGCTACACCTTC | CASSLNINYGYTF
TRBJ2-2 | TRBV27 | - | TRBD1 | TGTGCCAGCGCCGGACAGGGTTCGTTGGGGGAGCTGTTTTTT | CASAGQGSLGELFF
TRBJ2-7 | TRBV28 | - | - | TGTGCCAGCAGTTTAAGGGGCGGGCTCTACGAGCAGTACTTC | CASSLRGGLYEQYF
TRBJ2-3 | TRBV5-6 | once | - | TGTGCCAGCAGCCCCTCGGGGCGCCTGAACTACACAGATACGCAGTATTTT | CASSPSGRLNYTDTQYF
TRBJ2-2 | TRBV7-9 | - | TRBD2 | TGTGCCAGCAGCTCAGGTGGACTAGCGGGATTCCCCGGGGAGCTGTTTTTT | CASSSGGLAGFPGELFF
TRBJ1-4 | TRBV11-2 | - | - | TGTGCCAGCAAAGGTGAAAAACTGTTTTTT | CASKGEKLFF
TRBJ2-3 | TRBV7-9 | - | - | TGTGCCAGCAGCCTAGGGCCCAGGGGAGGGACCAGCACAGATACGCAGTTTTTT | CASSLGPRGGTSTDTQFF
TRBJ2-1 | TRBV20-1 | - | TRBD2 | TGCAGTGCTAGAAGCGGCGGGAGCTCATACAATGAGCAGTTCTTC | CSARSGGSSYNEQFF
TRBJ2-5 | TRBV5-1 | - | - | TGCGCCAGCAGCACAGGAGAGCAAGAGACCCAGTACTTC | CASSTGEQETQYF
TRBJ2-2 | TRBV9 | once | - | TGTGCCAGCAGCCTAGGACACTCACCCCTCCCCGGGGAGCTGTTTTTT | CASSLGHSPLPGELFF
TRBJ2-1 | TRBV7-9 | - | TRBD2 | TGTGCCAGCAGCTTAGCGGGAGGGGCCTCCTACAATGAGCAGTTCTTC | CASSLAGGASYNEQFF
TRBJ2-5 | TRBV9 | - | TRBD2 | TGTGCCAGCAGCGGCTCCCTCGGGACTAGCGGGAACAAAGAGACCCAGTACTTC | CASSGSLGTSGNKETQYF
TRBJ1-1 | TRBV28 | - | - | TGTGCCAGCAGTTTTTTGGACTCCCGGGATGCTTTCTTT | CASSFLDSRDAFF
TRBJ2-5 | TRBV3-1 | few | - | TGTGCCAGCAGTGGGGGAGGCGCGGAAGAGACCCAGTACTTC | CASSGGGAEETQYF
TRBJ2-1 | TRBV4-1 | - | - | TGCGCCAGCAGCCAAGCCCAAGGGACGCCTGAGCAGTTCTTC | CASSQAQGTPEQFF
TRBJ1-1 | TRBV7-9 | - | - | TGTGCCAGCAGCTTTCAGGACATGAACACTGAAGCTTTCTTT | CASSFQDMNTEAFF
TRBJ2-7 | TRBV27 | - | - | TGTGCCAGCAGTTTCAGACAGAACTACGAGCAGTACTTC | CASSFRQNYEQYF
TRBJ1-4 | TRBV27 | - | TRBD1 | TGTGCCAGCAGTGGACAGGGAGGTGAAAAACTGTTTTTT | CASSGQGGEKLFF
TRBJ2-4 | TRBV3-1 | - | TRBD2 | TGTGCCAGCAGCCAAGACCCCGGCGGGAGGATGCAAAACATTCAGTACTTC | CASSQDPGGRMQNIQYF